The clone carrying this T cell receptor (beta chain) appeared a single time. The repertoire was sequenced with immunoSEQ multiplex PCR; TCRdb's copy has only in-frame clones and lacks some. The table shows 75,000 to 90,000 clones, with around 90% occurring only once. The data belong to a study of blood T cell repertoires in COVID-19. As for the study in general: Sample material is recorded as cDNA or gDNA derived from T cells, B-cell-depleted T cells, or PBMCs.

Germline trimming cut 4 bases from V and 9 bases from J; bases unmatched to any gene: 8. The CDR3 extends over 16 amino acids. Germline V lookup: CDR1 LGHDT, CDR2 YNNKEL (reference sequence). The sequencing sample was made of peripheral blood. The clonotype was recovered from a woman aged 50 to 60 in a cohort sampled during active COVID-19. The rearrangement links TRBV3-1 (or the pseudogene TRBV3-2) to TRBJ2-3; 15 bases agree with TRBD2. For the CDR3, the DNA is TGTGCCAGCAGCCTGGGACTAGCGGGAGGTGAGCGGACGCAGTATTTT. Amino acid sequence: CASSLGLAGGERTQYF.